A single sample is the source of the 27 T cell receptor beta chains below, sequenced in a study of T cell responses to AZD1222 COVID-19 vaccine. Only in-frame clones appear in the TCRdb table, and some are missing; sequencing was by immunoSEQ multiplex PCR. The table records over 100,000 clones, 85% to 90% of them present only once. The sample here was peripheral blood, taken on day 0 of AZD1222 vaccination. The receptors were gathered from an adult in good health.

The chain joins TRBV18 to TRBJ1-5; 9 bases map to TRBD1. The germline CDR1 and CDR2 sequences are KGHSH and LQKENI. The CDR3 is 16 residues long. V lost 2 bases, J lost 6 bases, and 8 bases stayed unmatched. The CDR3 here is CASSPTGQGLGQPQHF. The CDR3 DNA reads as TGTGCCAGCTCACCAACGGGACAGGGACTCGGTCAGCCCCAGCATTTT.

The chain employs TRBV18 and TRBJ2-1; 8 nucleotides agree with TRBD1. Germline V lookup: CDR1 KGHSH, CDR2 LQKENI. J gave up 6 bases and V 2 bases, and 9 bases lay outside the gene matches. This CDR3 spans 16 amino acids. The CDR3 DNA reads TGTGCCAGCTCACCAAGCGGACAGGGAATCGCCAATGAGCAGTTCTTC. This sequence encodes CASSPSGQGIANEQFF.

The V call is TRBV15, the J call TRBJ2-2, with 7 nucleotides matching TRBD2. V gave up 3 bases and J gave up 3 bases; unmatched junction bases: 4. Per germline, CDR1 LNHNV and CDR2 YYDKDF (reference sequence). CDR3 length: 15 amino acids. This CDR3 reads CATSREGRDTGELFF. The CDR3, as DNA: TGTGCCACCAGCAGGGAGGGGAGGGACACCGGGGAGCTGTTTTTT.

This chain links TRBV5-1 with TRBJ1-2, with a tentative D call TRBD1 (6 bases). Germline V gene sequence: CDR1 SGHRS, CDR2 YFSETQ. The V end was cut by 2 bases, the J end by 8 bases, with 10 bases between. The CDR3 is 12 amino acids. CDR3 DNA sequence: TGCGCCAGCAGCTTTTCACAGGGAGGCTACACCTTC. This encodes CASSFSQGGYTF. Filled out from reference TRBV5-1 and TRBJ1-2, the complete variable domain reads KAGVTQTPRYLIKTRGQQVTLSCSPISGHRSVSWYQQTPGQGLQFLFEYFSETQRNKGNFPGRFSGRQFSNSRSEMNVSTLELGDSALYLCASSFSQGGYTFGSGTRLTVV.

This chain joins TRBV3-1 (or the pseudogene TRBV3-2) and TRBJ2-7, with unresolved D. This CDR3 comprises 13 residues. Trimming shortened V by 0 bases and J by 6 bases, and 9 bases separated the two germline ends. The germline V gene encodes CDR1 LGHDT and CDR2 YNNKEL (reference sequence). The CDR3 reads CASSQDRSSEQYF. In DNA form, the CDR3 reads TGTGCCAGCAGCCAAGATCGGAGTTCCGAGCAGTACTTC.

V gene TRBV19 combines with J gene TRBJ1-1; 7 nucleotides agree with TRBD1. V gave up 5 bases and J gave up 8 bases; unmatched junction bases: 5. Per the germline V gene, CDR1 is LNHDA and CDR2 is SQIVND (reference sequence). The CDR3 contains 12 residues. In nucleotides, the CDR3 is TGTGCCAGTAGTCAGACAGGGCCCGAAGCTTTCTTT. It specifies CASSQTGPEAFF.

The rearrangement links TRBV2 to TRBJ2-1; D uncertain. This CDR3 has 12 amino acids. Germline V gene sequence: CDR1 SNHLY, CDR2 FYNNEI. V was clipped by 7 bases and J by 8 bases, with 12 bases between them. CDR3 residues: CASTDTFDEQFF. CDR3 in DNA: TGTGCCAGCACTGATACCTTTGATGAGCAGTTCTTC.

The DNA for the CDR3 is TGTGCCAGCAGCCCAGGAGCGAGGCAGGGCACAGATACGCAGTATTTT. Protein sequence: CASSPGARQGTDTQYF. This chain joins TRBV7-6 and TRBJ2-3; D is ambiguous. The CDR3 totals 16 residues. The germline V and J ends were trimmed by 5 bases and 1 base, with 16 bases remaining between them. CDR1 is SGHVS and CDR2 is FNYEAQ in the germline V gene.

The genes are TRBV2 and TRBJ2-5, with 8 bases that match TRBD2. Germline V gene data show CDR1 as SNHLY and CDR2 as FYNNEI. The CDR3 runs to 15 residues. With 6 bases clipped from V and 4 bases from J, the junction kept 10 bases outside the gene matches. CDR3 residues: CASSREGLAGETQYF. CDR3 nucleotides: TGTGCCAGCAGCCGAGAAGGTCTAGCGGGAGAGACCCAGTACTTC.

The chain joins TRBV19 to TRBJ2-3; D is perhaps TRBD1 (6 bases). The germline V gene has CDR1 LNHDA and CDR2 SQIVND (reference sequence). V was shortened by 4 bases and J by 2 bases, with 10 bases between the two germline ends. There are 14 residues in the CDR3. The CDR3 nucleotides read TGTGCCAGTAGTAACAGGGTTCTCACAGATACGCAGTATTTT. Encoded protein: CASSNRVLTDTQYF. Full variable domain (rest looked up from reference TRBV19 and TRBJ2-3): DGGITQSPKYLFRKEGQNVTLSCEQNLNHDAMYWYRQDPGQGLRLIYYSQIVNDFQKGDIAEGYSVSREKKESFPLTVTSAQKNPTAFYLCASSNRVLTDTQYFGPGTRLTVL.

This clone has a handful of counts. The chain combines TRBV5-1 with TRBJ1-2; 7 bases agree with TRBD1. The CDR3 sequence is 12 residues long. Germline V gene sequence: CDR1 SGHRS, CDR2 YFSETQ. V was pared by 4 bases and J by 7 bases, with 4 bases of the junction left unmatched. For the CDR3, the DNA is TGCGCCAGCAGCGTCAGACAGGGTGGCTACACCTTC. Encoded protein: CASSVRQGGYTF.

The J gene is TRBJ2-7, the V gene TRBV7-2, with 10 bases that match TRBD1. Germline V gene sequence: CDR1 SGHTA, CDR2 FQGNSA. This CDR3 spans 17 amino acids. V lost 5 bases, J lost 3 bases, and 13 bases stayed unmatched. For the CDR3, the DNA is TGTGCCAGCAGCGCCCTAAGGAGGGGACAGGGGTACTACGAGCAGTACTTC. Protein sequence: CASSALRRGQGYYEQYF.

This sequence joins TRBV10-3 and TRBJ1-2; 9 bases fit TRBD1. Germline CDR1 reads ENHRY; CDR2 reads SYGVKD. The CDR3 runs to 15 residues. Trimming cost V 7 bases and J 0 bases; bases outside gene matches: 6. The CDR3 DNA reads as TGTGCCATCAACACACAGGGGGCTGCTAACTATGGCTACACCTTC. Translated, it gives CAINTQGAANYGYTF.

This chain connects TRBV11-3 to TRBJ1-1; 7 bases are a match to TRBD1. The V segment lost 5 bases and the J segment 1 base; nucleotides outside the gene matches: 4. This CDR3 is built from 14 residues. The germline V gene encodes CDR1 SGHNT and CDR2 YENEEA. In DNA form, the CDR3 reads TGTGCCAGCAGCCTAAGGGGGCCGAACACTGAAGCTTTCTTT. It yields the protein CASSLRGPNTEAFF. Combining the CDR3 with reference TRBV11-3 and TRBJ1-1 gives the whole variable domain EAGVVQSPRYKIIEKKQPVAFWCNPISGHNTLYWYLQNLGQGPELLIRYENEEAVDDSQLPKDRFSAERLKGVDSTLKIQPAELGDSAVYLCASSLRGPNTEAFFGQGTRLTVV.

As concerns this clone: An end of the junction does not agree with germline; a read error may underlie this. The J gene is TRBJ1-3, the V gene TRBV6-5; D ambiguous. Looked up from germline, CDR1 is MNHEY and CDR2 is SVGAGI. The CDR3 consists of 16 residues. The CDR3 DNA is TGTGCCAGCATTTACGACGGCTTCGTCTCTGGAAACACCATATATTTT. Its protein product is CASIYDGFVSGNTIYF.

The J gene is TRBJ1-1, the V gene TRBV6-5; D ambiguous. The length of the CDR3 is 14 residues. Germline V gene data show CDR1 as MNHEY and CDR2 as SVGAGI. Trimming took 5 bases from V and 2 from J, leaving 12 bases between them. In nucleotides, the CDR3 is TGTGCCAGCAGTCGAAACGGTGAAAACACTGAAGCTTTCTTT. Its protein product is CASSRNGENTEAFF.

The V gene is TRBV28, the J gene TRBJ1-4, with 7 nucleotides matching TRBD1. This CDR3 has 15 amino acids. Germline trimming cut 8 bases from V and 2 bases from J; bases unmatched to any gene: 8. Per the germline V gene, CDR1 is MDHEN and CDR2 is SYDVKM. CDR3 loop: CASGAPGQTNEKLFF. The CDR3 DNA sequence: TGTGCCAGCGGAGCCCCGGGACAGACTAATGAAAAACTGTTTTTT.

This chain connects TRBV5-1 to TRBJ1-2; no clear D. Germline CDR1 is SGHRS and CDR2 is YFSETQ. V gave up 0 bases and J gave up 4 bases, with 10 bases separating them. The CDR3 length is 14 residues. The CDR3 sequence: CASSLAREGYGYTF. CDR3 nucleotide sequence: TGCGCCAGCAGCTTGGCCCGAGAGGGCTATGGCTACACCTTC.

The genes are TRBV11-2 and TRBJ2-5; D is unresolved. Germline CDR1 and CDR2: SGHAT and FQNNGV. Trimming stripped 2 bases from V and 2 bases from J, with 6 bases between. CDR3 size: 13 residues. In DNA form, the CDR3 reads TGTGCCAGCAGCTTAAACCATCAAGAGACCCAGTACTTC. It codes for CASSLNHQETQYF. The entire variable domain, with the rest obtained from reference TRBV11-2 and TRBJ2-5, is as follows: EAGVAQSPRYKIIEKRQSVAFWCNPISGHATLYWYQQILGQGPKLLIQFQNNGVVDDSQLPKDRFSAERLKGVDSTLKIQPAKLEDSAVYLCASSLNHQETQYFGPGTRLLVL.

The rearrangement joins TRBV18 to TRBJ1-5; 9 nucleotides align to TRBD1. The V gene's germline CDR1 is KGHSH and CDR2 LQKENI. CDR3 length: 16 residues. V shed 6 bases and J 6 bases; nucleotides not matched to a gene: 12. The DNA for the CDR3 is TGTGCCAGCTCCCTCGGACAGGGGATAATAGGTCAGCCCCAGCATTTT. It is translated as CASSLGQGIIGQPQHF.

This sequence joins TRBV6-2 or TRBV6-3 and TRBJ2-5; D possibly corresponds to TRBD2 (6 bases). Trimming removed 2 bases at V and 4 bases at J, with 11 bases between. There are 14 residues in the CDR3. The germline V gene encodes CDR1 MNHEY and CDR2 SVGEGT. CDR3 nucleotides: TGTGCCAGCAGTTACCCGATCGGGGGAGAGACCCAGTACTTC. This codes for CASSYPIGGETQYF.

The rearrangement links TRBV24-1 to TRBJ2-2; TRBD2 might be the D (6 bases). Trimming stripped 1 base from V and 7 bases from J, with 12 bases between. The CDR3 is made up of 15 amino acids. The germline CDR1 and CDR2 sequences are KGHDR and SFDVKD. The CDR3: CATSDFGGKGGELFF. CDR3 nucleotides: TGTGCCACCAGTGATTTTGGCGGGAAGGGCGGGGAGCTGTTTTTT.

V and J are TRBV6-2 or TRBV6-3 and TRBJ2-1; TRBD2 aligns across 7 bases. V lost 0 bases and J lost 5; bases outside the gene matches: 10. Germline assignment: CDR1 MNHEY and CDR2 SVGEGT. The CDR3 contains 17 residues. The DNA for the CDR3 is TGTGCCAGCAGTTACTCGATAGCAAGCGGGGATAACAATGAGCAGTTCTTC. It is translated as CASSYSIASGDNNEQFF.

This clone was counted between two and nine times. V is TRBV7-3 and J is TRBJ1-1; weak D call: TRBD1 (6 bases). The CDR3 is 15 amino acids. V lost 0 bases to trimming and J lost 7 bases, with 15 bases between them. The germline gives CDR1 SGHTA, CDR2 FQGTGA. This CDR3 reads CASSLTGARDDEAFF. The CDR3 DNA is TGTGCCAGCAGCTTAACGGGGGCCAGGGATGATGAAGCTTTCTTT.

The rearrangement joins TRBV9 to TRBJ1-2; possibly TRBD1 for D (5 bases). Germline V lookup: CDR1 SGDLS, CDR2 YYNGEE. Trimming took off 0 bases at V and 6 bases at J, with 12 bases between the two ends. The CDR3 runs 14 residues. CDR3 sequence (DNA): TGTGCCAGCAGCGTAGAGGGGCAGGAGGATGGCTACACCTTC. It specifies CASSVEGQEDGYTF.

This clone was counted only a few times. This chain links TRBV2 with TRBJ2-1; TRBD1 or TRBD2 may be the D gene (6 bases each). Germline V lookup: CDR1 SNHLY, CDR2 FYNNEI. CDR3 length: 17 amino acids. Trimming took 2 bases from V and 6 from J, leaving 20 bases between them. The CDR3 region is CASSEPLAEGGGNEQFF. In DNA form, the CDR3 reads TGTGCCAGCAGTGAACCATTAGCGGAGGGGGGAGGCAATGAGCAGTTCTTC.

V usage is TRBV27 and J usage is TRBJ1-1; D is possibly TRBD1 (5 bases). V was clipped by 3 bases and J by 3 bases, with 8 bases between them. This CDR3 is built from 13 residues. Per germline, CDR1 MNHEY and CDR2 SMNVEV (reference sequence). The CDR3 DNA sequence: TGTGCCAGCAGTTTTTTGGGGGACACTGAAGCTTTCTTT. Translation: CASSFLGDTEAFF.